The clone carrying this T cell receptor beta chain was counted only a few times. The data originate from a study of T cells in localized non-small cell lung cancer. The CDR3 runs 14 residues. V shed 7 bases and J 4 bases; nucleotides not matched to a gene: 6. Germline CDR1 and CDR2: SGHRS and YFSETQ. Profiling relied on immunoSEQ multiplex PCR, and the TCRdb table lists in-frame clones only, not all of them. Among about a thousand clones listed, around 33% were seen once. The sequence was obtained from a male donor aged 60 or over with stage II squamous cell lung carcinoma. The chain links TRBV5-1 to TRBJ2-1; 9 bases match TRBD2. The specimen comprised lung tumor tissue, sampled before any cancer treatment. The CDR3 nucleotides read TGCGCCAGCCGCGGGGCGGGAGGGTACAATGAGCAGTTCTTC. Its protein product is CASRGAGGYNEQFF.